The 13 T cell receptor beta chains in this list originate from one sample, sequenced in a study of blood T cell repertoires in COVID-19. The assay was immunoSEQ multiplex PCR, and TCRdb's table has in-frame clones only and misses some. Of 380,000 or so clones in the sample, around 87% are singletons; the top ten hold 0.95% to 1%. Sequenced sample: PBMCs or T cells enriched from blood (not recorded which). These receptors all stem from a woman aged 25 to 39 with acute COVID-19.

The CDR3 region has the DNA TGTGCCAGCAGTTTATACCACACCACCCACTCCTACAATGAGCAGTTCTTC. This sequence encodes CASSLYHTTHSYNEQFF. The rearrangement joins TRBV28 to TRBJ2-1; D is undetermined. The V and J ends lost 1 base and 0 bases respectively, with 13 bases between them. CDR3 size: 17 residues. CDR1 is MDHEN and CDR2 is SYDVKM in the germline V gene.

V and J are TRBV2 and TRBJ1-1; TRBD1 matches at 9 bases. The CDR3 sequence is 15 residues long. The germline V gene has CDR1 SNHLY and CDR2 FYNNEI. Losses at the gene ends were 0 bases for V and 4 bases for J; bases not matched to a gene: 3. This chain's CDR3 is CASSEAPGQGTEAFF. As DNA, the CDR3 is TGTGCCAGCAGTGAAGCCCCGGGACAGGGCACTGAAGCTTTCTTT.

V and J are TRBV7-2 and TRBJ1-2, with 7 bases that match TRBD1. Germline CDR1 and CDR2: SGHTA and FQGNSA. Trimming cost V 4 bases and J 9 bases; bases outside gene matches: 11. This CDR3 comprises 14 residues. As DNA, the CDR3 is TGTGCCAGCAGCTCTCCCGGGACAGCGTTACGCTACACCTTC. It yields the protein CASSSPGTALRYTF. The full variable domain, in which reference TRBV7-2 and TRBJ1-2 provide the parts outside the CDR3, is GAGVSQSPSNKVTEKGKDVELRCDPISGHTALYWYRQSLGQGLEFLIYFQGNSAPDKSGLPSDRFSAERTGGSVSTLTIQRTQQEDSAVYLCASSSPGTALRYTFGSGTRLTVV.

The chain combines TRBV19 with TRBJ1-2, with a tentative D call TRBD1 (5 bases). CDR3 length: 14 amino acids. V lost 3 bases to trimming and J lost 7 bases, with 15 bases between them. Germline lookup yields CDR1 LNHDA and CDR2 SQIVND (reference sequence). CDR3 sequence (DNA): TGTGCCAGTAGTATCGGGGGGGTCGGTGGTGGCTACACCTTC. The encoded protein is CASSIGGVGGGYTF.

J is TRBJ1-1 and V is TRBV7-8; a possible D gene is TRBD1 (5 bases). There are 14 residues in the CDR3. Trimming took off 2 bases at V and 4 bases at J, with 11 bases between the two ends. Germline CDR1 SGHVS, CDR2 FQNEAQ. The CDR3 DNA is TGTGCCAGCAGCTTACAGGGTAGCGGCACTGAAGCTTTCTTT. The encoded protein is CASSLQGSGTEAFF.

Turning to this clone: The sample has other DNA sequences that encode this CDR3 too. The chain is built from TRBV5-1 and TRBJ2-7, with TRBD1 matching 10 bases. This CDR3 comprises 15 residues. The trim removed 4 bases at V and 3 bases at J, leaving 7 bases unmatched. Germline CDR1 SGHRS, CDR2 YFSETQ. This chain's CDR3 is CASSTGTGEGYEQYF. In DNA, the CDR3 is TGCGCCAGCAGCACTGGGACAGGGGAGGGCTACGAGCAGTACTTC.

The rearrangement uses TRBV14 and TRBJ2-1, with a tentative D call TRBD2 (5 bases). Trimming removed 4 bases at V and 10 bases at J, with 8 bases between. Germline values: CDR1 SGHDN, CDR2 FVKESK. This CDR3 is 11 amino acids long. The CDR3 region has the DNA TGTGCCAGCAGCCCGGGGTGGGAGCAGTTCTTC. This encodes CASSPGWEQFF.

DNA of the CDR3: TGTGCCAGCAGCCAAGAGACTAGCGGACACGGGGAGCTGTTTTTT. Amino acids: CASSQETSGHGELFF. The J gene is TRBJ2-2, the V gene TRBV4-2, with TRBD2 matching 9 bases. CDR3 length: 15 residues. Trimming cost V 0 bases and J 7 bases; bases outside gene matches: 3. Germline loops: CDR1 LGHNA, CDR2 YNFKEQ.

V usage is TRBV29-1 and J usage is TRBJ1-2, with D hard to call. The CDR3 length is 15 residues. CDR1 and CDR2 (germline): SQVTM, ANQGSEA. The V end lost 4 bases, the J end lost 0 bases, and 15 bases lay between the germline ends. The CDR3 here is CSVVDPKGANYGYTF. CDR3 DNA sequence: TGCAGCGTTGTAGACCCAAAGGGAGCTAACTATGGCTACACCTTC.

The chain joins TRBV6-5 to TRBJ1-2, with TRBD1 matching over 7 bases. This CDR3 spans 15 amino acids. V lost 7 bases and J lost 3; bases outside the gene matches: 11. Germline V gene lookup returns CDR1 MNHEY and CDR2 SVGAGI. The CDR3 DNA follows: TGTGCCAGCACTCGACTACCCGGGACAGACTATGGCTACACCTTC. Its translation: CASTRLPGTDYGYTF.

The rearrangement links TRBV29-1 to TRBJ2-7; D is perhaps TRBD1 (7 bases). Germline lookup yields CDR1 SQVTM and CDR2 ANQGSEA. V was cut by 1 base and J by 4 bases, with 17 bases left in between. The CDR3 length is 15 residues. In DNA, the CDR3 is TGCAGCGTTGAAGCCCGCGGAGGGGGCACATACGAGCAGTACTTC. Its translation is CSVEARGGGTYEQYF.

V and J are TRBV7-2 and TRBJ1-2, with 7 bases fitting TRBD1. V gave up 3 bases and J gave up 8 bases; unmatched junction bases: 9. CDR1 is SGHTA, CDR2 FQGNSA, per germline. The CDR3 is made up of 14 amino acids. CDR3 coding DNA: TGTGCCAGCAGCTTTGGTGACAGGGAAAACGGCTACACCTTC. It translates to CASSFGDRENGYTF.

This chain connects TRBV10-1 to TRBJ2-1; 14 bases align to TRBD2. V dropped 4 bases and J dropped 6; count of bases not matched to a gene: 2. CDR3 length equals 15 residues. CDR1 is WNHNN and CDR2 is SYGVQD in the germline V gene (reference sequence). This CDR3 is CASSAGTSGGNEQFF. In DNA, the CDR3 is TGCGCCAGCAGTGCCGGGACTAGCGGGGGCAATGAGCAGTTCTTC.